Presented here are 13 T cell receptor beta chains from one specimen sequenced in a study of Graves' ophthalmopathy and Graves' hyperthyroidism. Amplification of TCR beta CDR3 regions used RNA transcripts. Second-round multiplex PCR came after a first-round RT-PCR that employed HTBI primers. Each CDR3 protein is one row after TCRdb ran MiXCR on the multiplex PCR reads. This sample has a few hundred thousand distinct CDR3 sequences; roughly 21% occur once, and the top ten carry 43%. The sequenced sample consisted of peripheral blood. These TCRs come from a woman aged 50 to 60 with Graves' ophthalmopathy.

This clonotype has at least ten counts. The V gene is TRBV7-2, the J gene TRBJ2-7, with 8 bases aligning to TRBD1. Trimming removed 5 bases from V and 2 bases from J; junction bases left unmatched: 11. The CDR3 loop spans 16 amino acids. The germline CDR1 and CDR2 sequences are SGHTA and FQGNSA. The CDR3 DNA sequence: TGTGCCAGCAGCCCCCCATGGGGACAGGTCACCTACGAGCAGTACTTC. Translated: CASSPPWGQVTYEQYF.

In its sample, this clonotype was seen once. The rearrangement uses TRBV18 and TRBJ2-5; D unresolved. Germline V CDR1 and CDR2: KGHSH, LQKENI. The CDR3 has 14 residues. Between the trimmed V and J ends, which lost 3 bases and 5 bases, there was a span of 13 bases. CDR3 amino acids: CASSPPGSVETQYF. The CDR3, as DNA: TGTGCCAGCTCACCCCCAGGCAGCGTGGAGACCCAGTACTTC. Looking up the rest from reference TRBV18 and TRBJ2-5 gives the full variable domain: NAGVMQNPRHLVRRRGQEARLRCSPMKGHSHVYWYRQLPEEGLKFMVYLQKENIIDESGMPKERFSAEFPKEGPSILRIQQVVRGDSAAYFCASSPPGSVETQYFGPGTRLLVL.

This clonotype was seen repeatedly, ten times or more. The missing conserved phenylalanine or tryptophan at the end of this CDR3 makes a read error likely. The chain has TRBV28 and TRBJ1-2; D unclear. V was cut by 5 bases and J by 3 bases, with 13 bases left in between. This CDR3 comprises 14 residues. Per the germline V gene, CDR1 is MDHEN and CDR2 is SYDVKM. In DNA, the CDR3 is TGTGCCAGCAGTCCCAATCAGGTCGACTATGGCTACACCCTC. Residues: CASSPNQVDYGYTL.

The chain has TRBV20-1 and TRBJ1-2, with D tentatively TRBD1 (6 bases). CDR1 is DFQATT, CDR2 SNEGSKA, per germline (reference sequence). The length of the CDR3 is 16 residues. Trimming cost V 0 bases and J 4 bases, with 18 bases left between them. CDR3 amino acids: CSARDLQGRQVYGYTF. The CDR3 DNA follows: TGCAGTGCTAGAGATCTCCAGGGCAGACAGGTCTATGGCTACACCTTC.

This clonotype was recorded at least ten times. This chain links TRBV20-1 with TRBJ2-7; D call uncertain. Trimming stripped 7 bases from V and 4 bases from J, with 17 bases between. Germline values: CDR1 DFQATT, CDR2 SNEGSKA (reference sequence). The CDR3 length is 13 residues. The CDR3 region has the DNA TGCAGTGTACTAACATTTGGTTTGTACGAGCAGTACTTC. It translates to CSVLTFGLYEQYF.

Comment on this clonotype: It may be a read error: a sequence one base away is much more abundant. CDR3 sequence reads: CASGAFAFRGSNQPQHF. The CDR3 bases are TGTGCCAGCGGCGCCTTCGCATTTCGGGGAAGCAATCAGCCCCAGCATTTT. V and J are TRBV11-2 and TRBJ1-5; D remains unclear. CDR1 and CDR2 from the germline V gene are SGHAT and FQNNGV. V was trimmed by 8 bases and J by 1 base, leaving 21 bases between them. The CDR3 consists of 17 residues.

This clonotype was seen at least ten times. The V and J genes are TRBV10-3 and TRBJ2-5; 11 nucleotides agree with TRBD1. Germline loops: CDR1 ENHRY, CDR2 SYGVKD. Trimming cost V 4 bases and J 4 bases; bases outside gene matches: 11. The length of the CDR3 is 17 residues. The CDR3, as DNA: TGTGCCATCAGTGCAGCCGGGACAGGGGGTTTTACAGAGACCCAGTACTTC. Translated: CAISAAGTGGFTETQYF.

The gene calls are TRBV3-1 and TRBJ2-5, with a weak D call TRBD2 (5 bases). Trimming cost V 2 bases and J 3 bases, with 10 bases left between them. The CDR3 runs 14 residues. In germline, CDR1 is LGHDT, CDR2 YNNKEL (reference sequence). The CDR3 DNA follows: TGTGCCAGCAGCCAAAACGGAGGAAAAGAGACCCAGTACTTC. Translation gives CASSQNGGKETQYF.

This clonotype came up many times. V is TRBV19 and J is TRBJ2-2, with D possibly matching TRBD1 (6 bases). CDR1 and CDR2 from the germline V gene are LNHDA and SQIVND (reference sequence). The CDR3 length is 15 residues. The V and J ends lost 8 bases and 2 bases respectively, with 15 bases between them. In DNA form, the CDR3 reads TGTGCCAGTCCCCGTTTGGGGGCCAACACCGGGGAGCTGTTTTTT. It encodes CASPRLGANTGELFF.

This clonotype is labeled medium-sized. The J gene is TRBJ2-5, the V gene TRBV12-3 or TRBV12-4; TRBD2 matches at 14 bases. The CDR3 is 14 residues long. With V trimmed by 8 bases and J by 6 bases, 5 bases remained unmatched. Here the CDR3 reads CASGTSGSWKTQYF. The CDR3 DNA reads TGTGCCAGCGGGACTAGCGGGAGTTGGAAGACCCAGTACTTC.

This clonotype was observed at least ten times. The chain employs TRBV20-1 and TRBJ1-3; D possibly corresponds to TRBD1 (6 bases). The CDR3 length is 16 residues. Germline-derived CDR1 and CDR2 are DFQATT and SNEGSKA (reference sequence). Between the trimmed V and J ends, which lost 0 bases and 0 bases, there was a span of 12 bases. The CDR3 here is CSAREDSLFSGNTIYF. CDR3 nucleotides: TGCAGTGCTAGAGAGGACAGCCTTTTCTCTGGAAACACCATATATTTT.

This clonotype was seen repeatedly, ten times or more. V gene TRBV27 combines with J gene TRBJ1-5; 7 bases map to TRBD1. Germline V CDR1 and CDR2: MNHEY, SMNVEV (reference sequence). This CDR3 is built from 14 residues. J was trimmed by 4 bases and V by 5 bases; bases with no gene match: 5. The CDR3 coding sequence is TGTGCCAGCAGTCGGACAGGTCGGAATCAGCCCCAGCATTTT. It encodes CASSRTGRNQPQHF.

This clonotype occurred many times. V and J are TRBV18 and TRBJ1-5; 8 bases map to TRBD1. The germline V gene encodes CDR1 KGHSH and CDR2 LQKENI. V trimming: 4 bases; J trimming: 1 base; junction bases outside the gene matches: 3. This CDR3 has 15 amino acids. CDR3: CASSQGQGSNQPQHF. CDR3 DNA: TGTGCCAGCTCACAAGGACAGGGCAGCAATCAGCCCCAGCATTTT.